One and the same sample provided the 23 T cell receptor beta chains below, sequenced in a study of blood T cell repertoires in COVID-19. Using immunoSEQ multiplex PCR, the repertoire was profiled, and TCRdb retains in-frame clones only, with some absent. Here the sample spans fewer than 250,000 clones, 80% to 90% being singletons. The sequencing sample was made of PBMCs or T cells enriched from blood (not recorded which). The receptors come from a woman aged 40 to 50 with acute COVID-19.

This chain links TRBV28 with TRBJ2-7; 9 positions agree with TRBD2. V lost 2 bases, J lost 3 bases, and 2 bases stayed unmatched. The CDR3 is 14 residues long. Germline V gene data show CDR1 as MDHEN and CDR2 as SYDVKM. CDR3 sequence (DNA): TGTGCCAGCAGTTTAGGTAGCGGGAGCTACGAGCAGTACTTC. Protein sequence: CASSLGSGSYEQYF.

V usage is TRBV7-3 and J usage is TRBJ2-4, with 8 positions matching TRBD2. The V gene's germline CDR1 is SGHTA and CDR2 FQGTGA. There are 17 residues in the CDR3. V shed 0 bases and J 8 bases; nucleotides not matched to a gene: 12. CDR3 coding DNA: TGTGCCAGCAGCTTAACGGGTAGCGGGGCTGGCGGGGACATTCAGTACTTC. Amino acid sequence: CASSLTGSGAGGDIQYF.

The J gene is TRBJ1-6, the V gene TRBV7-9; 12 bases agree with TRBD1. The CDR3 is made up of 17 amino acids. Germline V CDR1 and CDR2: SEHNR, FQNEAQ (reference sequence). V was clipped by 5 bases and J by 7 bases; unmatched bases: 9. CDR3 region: CASSAWWDRGRNSPLHF. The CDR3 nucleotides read TGTGCCAGCAGCGCCTGGTGGGACAGGGGGCGAAATTCACCCCTCCACTTT.

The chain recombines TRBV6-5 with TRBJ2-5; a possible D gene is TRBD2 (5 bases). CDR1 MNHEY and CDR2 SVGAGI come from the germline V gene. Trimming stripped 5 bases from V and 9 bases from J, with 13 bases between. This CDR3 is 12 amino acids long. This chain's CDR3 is CASSRTSDAQYF. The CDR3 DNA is TGTGCCAGCAGTAGGACTTCCGATGCCCAGTACTTC.

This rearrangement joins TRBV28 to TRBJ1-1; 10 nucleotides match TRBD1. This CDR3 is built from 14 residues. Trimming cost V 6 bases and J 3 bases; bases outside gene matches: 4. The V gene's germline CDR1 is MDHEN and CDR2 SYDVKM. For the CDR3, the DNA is TGTGCCAGCAGGGTTGACAGGGGGCACACTGAAGCTTTCTTT. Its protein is CASRVDRGHTEAFF.

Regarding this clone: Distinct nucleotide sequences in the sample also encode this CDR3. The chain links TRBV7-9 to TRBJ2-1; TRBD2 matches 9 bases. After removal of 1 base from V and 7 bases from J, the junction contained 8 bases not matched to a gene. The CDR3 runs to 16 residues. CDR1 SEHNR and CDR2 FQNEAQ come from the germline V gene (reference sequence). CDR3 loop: CASSLVGSGRGNEQFF. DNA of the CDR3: TGTGCCAGCAGCTTAGTGGGTAGCGGGAGAGGGAATGAGCAGTTCTTC.

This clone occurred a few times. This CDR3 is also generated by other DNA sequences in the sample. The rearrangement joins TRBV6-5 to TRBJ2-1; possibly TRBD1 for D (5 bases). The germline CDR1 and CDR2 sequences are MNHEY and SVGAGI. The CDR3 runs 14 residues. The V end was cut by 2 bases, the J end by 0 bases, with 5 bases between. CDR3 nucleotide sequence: TGTGCCAGCAGTTACGACAGCTCCTACAATGAGCAGTTCTTC. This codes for CASSYDSSYNEQFF.

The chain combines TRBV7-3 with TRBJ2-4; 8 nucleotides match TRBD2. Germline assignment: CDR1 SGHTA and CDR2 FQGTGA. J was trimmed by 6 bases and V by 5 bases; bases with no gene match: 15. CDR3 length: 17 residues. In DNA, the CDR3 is TGTGCCAGCAGCACTAATAGCGGGAATACTCTCGGAAACATTCAGTACTTC. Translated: CASSTNSGNTLGNIQYF.

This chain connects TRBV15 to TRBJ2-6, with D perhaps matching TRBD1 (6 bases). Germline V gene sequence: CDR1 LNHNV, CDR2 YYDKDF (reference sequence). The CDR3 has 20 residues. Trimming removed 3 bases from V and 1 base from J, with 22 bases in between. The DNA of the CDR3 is TGTGCCACCAGCAGTGCCTGGGGGCAAGGAAGGCTATCTGGGGCCAACGTCCTGACTTTC. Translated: CATSSAWGQGRLSGANVLTF.

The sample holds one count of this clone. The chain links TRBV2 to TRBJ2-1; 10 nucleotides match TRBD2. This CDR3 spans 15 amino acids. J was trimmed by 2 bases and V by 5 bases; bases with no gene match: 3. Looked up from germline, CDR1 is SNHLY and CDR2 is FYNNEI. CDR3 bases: TGTGCCAGCAGTCAAACTAGCGGGACCTACAATGAGCAGTTCTTC. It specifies CASSQTSGTYNEQFF.

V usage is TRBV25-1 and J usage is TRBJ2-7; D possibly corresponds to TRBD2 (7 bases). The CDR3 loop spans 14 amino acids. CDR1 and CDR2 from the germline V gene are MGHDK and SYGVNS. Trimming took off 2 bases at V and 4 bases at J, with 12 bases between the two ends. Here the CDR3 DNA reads TGTGCCAGCAGTGAAGGAGGGGGGGCGTACGAGCAGTACTTC. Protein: CASSEGGGAYEQYF.

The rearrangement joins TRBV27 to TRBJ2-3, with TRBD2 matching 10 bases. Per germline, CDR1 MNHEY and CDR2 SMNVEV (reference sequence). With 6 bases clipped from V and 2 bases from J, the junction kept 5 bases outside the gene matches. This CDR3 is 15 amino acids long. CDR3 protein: CASSRTSGITDTQYF. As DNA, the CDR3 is TGTGCCAGCAGCAGGACTAGCGGAATCACAGATACGCAGTATTTT.

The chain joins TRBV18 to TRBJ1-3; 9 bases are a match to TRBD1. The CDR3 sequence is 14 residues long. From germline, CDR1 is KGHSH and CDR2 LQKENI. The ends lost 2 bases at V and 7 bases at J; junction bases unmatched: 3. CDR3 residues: CASSPSGQGNTIYF. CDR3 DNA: TGTGCCAGCTCACCATCGGGACAGGGTAACACCATATATTTT.

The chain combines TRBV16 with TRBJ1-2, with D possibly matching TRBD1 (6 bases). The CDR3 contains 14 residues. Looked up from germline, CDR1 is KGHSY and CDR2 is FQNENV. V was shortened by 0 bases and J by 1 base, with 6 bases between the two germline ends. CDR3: CASSQSDSNYGYTF. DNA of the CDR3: TGTGCCAGCAGCCAATCGGACAGTAACTATGGCTACACCTTC.

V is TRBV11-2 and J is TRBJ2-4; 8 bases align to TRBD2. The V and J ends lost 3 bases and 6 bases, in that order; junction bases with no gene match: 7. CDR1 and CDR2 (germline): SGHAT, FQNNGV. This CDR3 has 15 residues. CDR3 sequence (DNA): TGTGCCAGCAGCTTTACAAGCACTAGCGGAAACATTCAGTACTTC. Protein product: CASSFTSTSGNIQYF.

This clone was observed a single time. This CDR3 is CASSYRGGVYGYTF. The CDR3 DNA is TGTGCCAGCAGTTACAGAGGGGGCGTCTATGGCTACACCTTC. V gene TRBV6-5 combines with J gene TRBJ1-2, with 7 nucleotides matching TRBD1. The length of the CDR3 is 14 residues. Germline V gene lookup returns CDR1 MNHEY and CDR2 SVGAGI. The V and J ends lost 2 bases and 4 bases, in that order; junction bases with no gene match: 4.

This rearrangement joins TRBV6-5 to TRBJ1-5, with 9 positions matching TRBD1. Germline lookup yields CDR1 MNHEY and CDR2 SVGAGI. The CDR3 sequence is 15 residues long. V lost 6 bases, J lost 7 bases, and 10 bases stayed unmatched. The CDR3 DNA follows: TGTGCCAGCAGCAGCTTCCGGACAGGGGCCCAGCCCCAGCATTTT. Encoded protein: CASSSFRTGAQPQHF.

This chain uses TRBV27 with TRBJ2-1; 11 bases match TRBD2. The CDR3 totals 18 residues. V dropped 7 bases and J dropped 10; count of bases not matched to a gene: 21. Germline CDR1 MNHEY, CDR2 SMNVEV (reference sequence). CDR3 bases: TGTGCCAGCAACAAAGACAGGCCTATAGCGGGAGGGCCCAGGGAGCAGTTCTTC. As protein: CASNKDRPIAGGPREQFF.

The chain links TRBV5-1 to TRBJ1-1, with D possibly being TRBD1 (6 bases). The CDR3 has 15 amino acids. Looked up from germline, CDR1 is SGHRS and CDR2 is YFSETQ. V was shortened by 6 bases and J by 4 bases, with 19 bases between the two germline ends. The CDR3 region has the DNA TGCGCCAGCAACGCTTTCGTCGGACAGTTCACTGAAGCTTTCTTT. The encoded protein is CASNAFVGQFTEAFF.

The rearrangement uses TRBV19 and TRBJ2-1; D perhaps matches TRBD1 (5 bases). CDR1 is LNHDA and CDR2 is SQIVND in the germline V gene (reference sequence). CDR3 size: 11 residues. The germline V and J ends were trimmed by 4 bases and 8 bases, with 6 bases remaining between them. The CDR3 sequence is CASSKGHEQFF. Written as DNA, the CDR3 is TGTGCCAGTAGTAAGGGGCATGAGCAGTTCTTC.

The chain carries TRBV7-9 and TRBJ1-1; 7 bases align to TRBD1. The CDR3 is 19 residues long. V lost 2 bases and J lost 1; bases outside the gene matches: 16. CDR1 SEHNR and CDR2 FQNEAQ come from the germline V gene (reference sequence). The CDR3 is CASSLIFLGGTAKNTEAFF. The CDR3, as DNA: TGTGCCAGCAGCTTAATTTTTCTAGGCGGGACAGCGAAGAACACTGAAGCTTTCTTT.

The CDR3: CASSITTSGAELYGYTF. The DNA for the CDR3 is TGTGCCAGTAGTATCACCACTTCGGGTGCAGAGCTATATGGCTACACCTTC. The chain uses TRBV19 and TRBJ1-2; no reliable D call. V lost 3 bases, J lost 5 bases, and 22 bases lay in between. The CDR3 has 17 residues. CDR1 and CDR2 from the germline V gene are LNHDA and SQIVND (reference sequence).

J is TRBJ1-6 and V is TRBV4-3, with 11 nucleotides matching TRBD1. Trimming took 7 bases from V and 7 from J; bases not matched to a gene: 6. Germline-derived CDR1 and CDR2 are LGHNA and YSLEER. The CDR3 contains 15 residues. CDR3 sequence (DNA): TGCGCCAGCACGTTCCGGGACAGGGGGAATTCACCCCTCCACTTT. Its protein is CASTFRDRGNSPLHF.